The 20 T cell receptor beta chains below come from one sample, sequenced in a study of blood T cell repertoires in COVID-19 (TCRdb year 2020). The protocol used for the library was the immunoSEQ multiplex PCR assay. TCRdb's version of the immuneACCESS table is confined to in-frame rearrangements and falls short of the full clone set. An unresolved V gene accounts for under half of the shortfall where checked; the remainder is of unknown origin. For this sample the table gives approximately 330,000 clones, of which around 90% were detected only once. Around 8.9% of the sample goes to the ten largest clones. The sequencing input was peripheral blood. The receptors stem from a man between 25 and 39 years old with COVID-19, enrolled during active disease.

CDR3 sequence reads: CASRSQGSREQYF. Here the CDR3 DNA reads TGTGCCAGCAGATCCCAGGGGTCCCGCGAGCAGTACTTC. The chain joins TRBV7-3 to TRBJ2-7, with a possible D match to TRBD1 (6 bases). CDR1 and CDR2 (germline): SGHTA, FQGTGA. This CDR3 has 13 residues. V shed 6 bases and J shed 6 bases, with 15 bases lying between them.

V and J are TRBV27 and TRBJ2-7, with 9 bases lining up with TRBD1. The V segment lost 6 bases and the J segment 4 bases; nucleotides outside the gene matches: 4. Germline lookup yields CDR1 MNHEY and CDR2 SMNVEV (reference sequence). CDR3 size: 13 residues. The CDR3 sequence is CASSGTGLYEQYF. In nucleotides, the CDR3 is TGTGCCAGCAGCGGGACAGGGTTGTACGAGCAGTACTTC.

The V and J genes are TRBV5-6 and TRBJ2-6, with D maybe TRBD1 (6 bases). The CDR3 is 15 amino acids. Between the trimmed V and J ends, which lost 4 bases and 2 bases, there was a span of 10 bases. The germline V gene encodes CDR1 SGHDT and CDR2 YYEEEE. CDR3 in amino acids: CASSAYRAGANVLTF. The CDR3 nucleotides read TGTGCCAGCAGCGCATACAGGGCTGGGGCCAACGTCCTGACTTTC. Using reference TRBV5-6 and TRBJ2-6 for the parts outside the CDR3, the full variable domain is DAGVTQSPTHLIKTRGQQVTLRCSPKSGHDTVSWYQQALGQGPQFIFQYYEEEERQRGNFPDRFSGHQFPNYSSELNVNALLLGDSALYLCASSAYRAGANVLTFGAGSRLTVL.

The chain recombines TRBV11-3 with TRBJ2-1, with 9 positions matching TRBD2. The CDR3 is made up of 17 amino acids. V was pared by 0 bases and J by 4 bases, with 7 bases of the junction left unmatched. Germline loops: CDR1 SGHNT, CDR2 YENEEA. Here the CDR3 DNA reads TGTGCCAGCAGCTTAGAGACGGCTAGCGGGGTTTACAATGAGCAGTTCTTC. Protein: CASSLETASGVYNEQFF.

This sequence joins TRBV27 and TRBJ2-1; 9 positions match TRBD2. J was trimmed by 5 bases and V by 5 bases; bases with no gene match: 22. Germline CDR1 reads MNHEY; CDR2 reads SMNVEV (reference sequence). The length of the CDR3 is 20 residues. This chain's CDR3 is CASSHRAWRGGLARDNEQFF. CDR3 DNA sequence: TGTGCCAGCAGTCACCGCGCTTGGCGGGGGGGTCTCGCCAGGGACAATGAGCAGTTCTTC.

V is TRBV12-3 or TRBV12-4 and J is TRBJ1-5; D gene ambiguous. Trimming left V 2 bases short and J 6 bases short, with 5 bases between. The CDR3 runs to 12 residues. This CDR3 is CASSLSGQPQHF. The CDR3 DNA reads as TGTGCCAGCAGTTTATCAGGTCAGCCCCAGCATTTT.

The chain is built from TRBV25-1 and TRBJ1-2, with 7 bases that match TRBD1. J was trimmed by 5 bases and V by 4 bases; bases with no gene match: 10. Germline V CDR1 and CDR2: MGHDK, SYGVNS. The CDR3 spans 15 residues. The CDR3 DNA sequence: TGTGCCAGCAGTGGGACCGGGACAGTCAATTATGGCTACACCTTC. Amino acid sequence: CASSGTGTVNYGYTF.

As for this clone: In the same sample, other DNA sequences code for this CDR3. The rearrangement uses TRBV4-1 and TRBJ1-2; D gene unclear. Trimming removed 1 base from V and 5 bases from J, with 11 bases in between. Germline V gene data show CDR1 as MGHRA and CDR2 as YSYEKL. The CDR3 loop spans 14 amino acids. The CDR3 DNA follows: TGCGCCAGCAGCCAAGGAGGCAATCGGTATGGCTACACCTTC. This codes for CASSQGGNRYGYTF.

This sequence joins TRBV3-1 (or the pseudogene TRBV3-2) and TRBJ1-4; D not certain. The CDR3 consists of 15 residues. Trimming cost V 2 bases and J 5 bases, with 12 bases left between them. Germline V gives CDR1 LGHDT, CDR2 YNNKEL (reference sequence). This chain's CDR3 is CASSQNTELNEKLFF. CDR3 nucleotide sequence: TGTGCCAGCAGCCAAAACACCGAATTAAATGAAAAACTGTTTTTT.

This sequence joins TRBV6-5 and TRBJ1-5, with D uncertain. CDR3 length: 14 amino acids. CDR1 and CDR2 from the germline V gene are MNHEY and SVGAGI. The V end was cut by 4 bases, the J end by 3 bases, with 10 bases between. In DNA form, the CDR3 reads TGTGCCAGCAGTTTCAGCGGCCTCAATCAGCCCCAGCATTTT. Its translation is CASSFSGLNQPQHF.

This clone was seen at least ten times. The rearrangement uses TRBV19 and TRBJ1-4; weak D call: TRBD1 (5 bases). CDR3 length: 17 amino acids. Trimming left V 3 bases short and J 0 bases short, with 14 bases between. CDR1 LNHDA and CDR2 SQIVND come from the germline V gene (reference sequence). CDR3 sequence: CASSMNRFIATNEKLFF. The CDR3 region has the DNA TGTGCCAGTAGTATGAACAGGTTTATCGCAACTAATGAAAAACTGTTTTTT. The variable domain in full, completed from reference TRBV19 and TRBJ1-4, reads DGGITQSPKYLFRKEGQNVTLSCEQNLNHDAMYWYRQDPGQGLRLIYYSQIVNDFQKGDIAEGYSVSREKKESFPLTVTSAQKNPTAFYLCASSMNRFIATNEKLFFGSGTQLSVL.

V and J are TRBV21-1 and TRBJ2-5; TRBD1 is taken as the D call from the table, unchecked against the DNA. TRBV21-1 is designated a pseudogene. The CDR3 extends over 14 amino acids. This CDR3 is CASSKEAGEETQYF. The DNA of the CDR3 is TGTGCCAGCAGCAAAGAGGCAGGGGAAGAGACCCAGTACTTC.

The chain combines TRBV4-2 with TRBJ1-5; no firm D call. Looked up from germline, CDR1 is LGHNA and CDR2 is YNFKEQ. The germline V and J ends were trimmed by 7 bases and 0 bases, with 13 bases remaining between them. There are 15 residues in the CDR3. The CDR3 sequence is CASTLYRDSNQPQHF. The CDR3 nucleotides read TGTGCCAGCACCCTATATCGGGATAGCAATCAGCCCCAGCATTTT.

The chain is built from TRBV19 and TRBJ1-5, with 7 nucleotides matching TRBD1. Trimming removed 4 bases from V and 4 bases from J; junction bases left unmatched: 7. CDR3 length: 15 residues. Germline loops: CDR1 LNHDA, CDR2 SQIVND (reference sequence). As DNA, the CDR3 is TGTGCCAGTAGTAAGACAGGGAAGGAGAATCAGCCCCAGCATTTT. Translation gives CASSKTGKENQPQHF. The full variable domain, completed using reference TRBV19 and TRBJ1-5, is DGGITQSPKYLFRKEGQNVTLSCEQNLNHDAMYWYRQDPGQGLRLIYYSQIVNDFQKGDIAEGYSVSREKKESFPLTVTSAQKNPTAFYLCASSKTGKENQPQHFGDGTRLSIL.

J is TRBJ2-7 and V is TRBV7-2, with no clear D. Trimming left V 6 bases short and J 1 base short, with 10 bases between. The CDR3 sequence is 13 residues long. Germline CDR1 reads SGHTA; CDR2 reads FQGNSA. This chain's CDR3 is CASRGDGSYEQYF. The CDR3 nucleotides are TGTGCCAGCAGAGGAGACGGATCCTACGAGCAGTACTTC. The full variable domain, with the rest looked up from reference TRBV7-2 and TRBJ2-7, is GAGVSQSPSNKVTEKGKDVELRCDPISGHTALYWYRQSLGQGLEFLIYFQGNSAPDKSGLPSDRFSAERTGGSVSTLTIQRTQQEDSAVYLCASRGDGSYEQYFGPGTRLTVT.

The rearrangement uses TRBV6-5 and TRBJ2-7; 8 bases are shared with TRBD2. Looked up from germline, CDR1 is MNHEY and CDR2 is SVGAGI. The V gene end was trimmed by 2 bases and the J gene end by 2 bases; junction bases not matched to a gene: 8. This CDR3 comprises 16 residues. For the CDR3, the DNA is TGTGCCAGCAGTTACGTCATCACTAGCGGTCCCTACGAGCAGTACTTC. Its translation: CASSYVITSGPYEQYF.

CDR3 sequence reads: CASSQEVGGVYEQYF. CDR3 in DNA: TGCGCCAGCAGCCAAGAAGTCGGCGGGGTATACGAGCAGTACTTC. The chain uses TRBV4-3 and TRBJ2-7; tentative D call: TRBD2 (6 bases). Germline loops: CDR1 LGHNA, CDR2 YSLEER. The CDR3 length is 15 residues. V gave up 0 bases and J gave up 4 bases, with 13 bases separating them.

CDR3 bases: TGTGCCAGCAGTTACGTGAGACAGACTGAGCAGTTCTTC. It codes for CASSYVRQTEQFF. The chain joins TRBV6-2 or TRBV6-3 to TRBJ2-1; a weak D match, TRBD1 (5 bases). Deletions cut 2 bases from V and 9 bases from J, with 11 bases between. Germline V gene sequence: CDR1 MNHEY, CDR2 SVGEGT. This CDR3 spans 13 amino acids.

This chain links TRBV19 with TRBJ2-2; TRBD1 aligns across 9 bases. The length of the CDR3 is 16 residues. J was trimmed by 2 bases and V by 2 bases; bases with no gene match: 3. Germline lookup yields CDR1 LNHDA and CDR2 SQIVND (reference sequence). CDR3 sequence reads: CASSISTGGNTGELFF. CDR3 bases: TGTGCCAGTAGTATATCGACAGGGGGTAACACCGGGGAGCTGTTTTTT.

This clone came up once. The CDR3 is CASTLTSVGTQYF. CDR3 coding DNA: TGTGCCAGTACCCTGACTAGCGTGGGGACCCAGTACTTC. The genes are TRBV19 and TRBJ2-5, with 8 bases matching TRBD2. V shed 7 bases, J shed 7 bases, and the junction held 8 bases outside the gene matches. Germline lookup yields CDR1 LNHDA and CDR2 SQIVND (reference sequence). This CDR3 has 13 amino acids.